Here is one T cell receptor (beta chain) with its context. Its specific antigen is unknown. Per-base quality was not reported, and no clone a single base away is much larger than it. The library was prepared using the immunoSEQ multiplex PCR assay. For the multiplex PCR, a mixture combining 60 forward primers for TCR Vbeta segments and 13 reverse primers for TCR Jbeta segments was used. The CDR3 region of rearranged TCR beta genes was amplified from genomic DNA with a multiplex PCR assay. The Illumina HiSeq System was used to sequence the amplified TCR beta libraries as 87-base-pair reads. The original methods were these. Across the 670 or so repertoires, a later analysis counted 80 million or so unique TCR beta chains, 9.5 million to 13 million of which were shared by at least two donors. Raw reads were error-corrected and collapsed into unique sequences with a nearest-neighbor algorithm that merged closely related sequences to remove PCR and sequencing errors. CDR3 sequences were aligned to IMGT reference sequences to assign V, D and J gene segments. For a sequence to be retained, at least a six-nucleotide match to both a V gene segment and a J gene segment was required. A rearrangement was called productive if the CDR3 had no stop codons and remained in frame with V and J, and every other rearrangement was called non-productive. CDR3 was defined by IMGT convention, running from the second conserved V-encoded cysteine to the conserved J-encoded phenylalanine. Sequences without an unambiguous match to a single V gene segment were excluded from the earlier analysis of about 640 of the donors. An earlier analysis of approximately 590 of the donors classified V segments as functional when productive rearrangements were above 56.7% and as segregating when the standard deviation between donors was above 5%. A statistical classification framework was built to diagnose cytomegalovirus status from the catalog of TCR beta chain sequences. A later analysis assigned V and J genes by comparing TCR nucleotide sequences with IMGT/GENE-DB human TR gene sequences. A later analysis assigned CDR3 sequences and most-parsimonious VDJ recombination scenarios with the TCRdist pipeline. A later analysis defined each TCR beta chain by its CDR3 amino acid sequence plus V-gene family, and excluded reads lacking a unique V-gene family. As a way to deal with suspected cross-contamination and a sequencing artifact, a later analysis dropped 450 to 700 nucleotide sequences that were highly shared and had low generation probability. For each public chain, a later analysis derived a clonal expansion index from normalized ranks of inferred template counts within each repertoire. Generation probabilities in a later analysis came from a VDJ recombination model fitted to out-of-frame rearrangements, and those results were checked against IGoR. A later analysis scored TCR-TCR, TCR-HLA and TCR-CMV co-occurrence with hypergeometric tests, applying a repertoire-size bias correction to TCR pairs. In a later analysis, false discovery rates were estimated by permuting HLA or CMV assignments 20 times. In a later analysis, co-occurring TCRs were grouped using DBSCAN, with TCRdist sequence similarity added in when clustering inside HLA-allele-positive subsets. Repertoires with fewer than 30,000 or more than 120,000 public chains, plus five repertoires with anomalous nucleotide sharing, were excluded from co-occurrence clustering. Here the immuneACCESS table is served through TCRdb, limited to in-frame sequences with V and J called. Missing clones are a known gap in these copies; in checked studies unresolved V genes cover under half, and the rest lacks a known reason. D and trimming were read from the DNA, whereas the V and J calls and clone size are those reported in that table. The sample table contains approximately 180,000 clones; only one count was recorded for about 80% of them. Clones ranked in the top ten supply roughly 2% of the sample.

In total, 600 or so healthy bone marrow donors made up the cohort. At the time of sampling, all cohort members were nominally healthy, though unrecorded immune exposures were likely present. The donor was CMV seronegative and was included in the group of over 300 seronegative cohort members. A peripheral blood sample was collected from each donor, and TCR beta sequencing was performed on peripheral blood mononuclear cells. The Qiagen DNeasy Blood Extraction Kit was used to extract genomic DNA from the blood cell samples. This record belongs to a study of cytomegalovirus exposure and HLA in healthy donors (dated by TCRdb to 2017 to 2019). General notes on the study: An earlier analysis of 587 of the donors reported 276 Gb of sequence data and some 110 million unique TCR beta sequences obtained from around 170 million T cells. An early release covering some 640 HLA-typed donors comprised around 300 gigabases of sequencing data and some 79 million unique TCR sequences. Among the roughly 390 genotyped donors, roughly 80% belonged to the genetic ancestry cluster associated with self-reported Caucasian donors. The study aimed to test whether cataloging public T cell receptors could reveal signatures of past pathogen exposure. The study profiled the T cell repertoires of 666 subjects by immunosequencing and related them to cytomegalovirus serostatus. Besides the first cohort of under 700 subjects, a separate validation cohort made up of 120 or so different subjects was used. High-throughput TCR immunosequencing, statistical association of individual TCRs with disease status, and machine learning were combined to predict cytomegalovirus infection status. In a later analysis, previously published TCR beta repertoires from more than 500 donors were re-analyzed and high-resolution HLA genotyping was added so that TCR occurrence patterns could be studied. Rather than using new phenotypic data, the later analysis identified candidate immune exposures from TCR beta sequences and from how often those sequences occurred across donors. In an earlier analysis of roughly 540 of the donors, high-throughput TCR beta sequencing was used to judge whether each TCR beta V gene segment behaved as functional or pseudogenic. Donor age, sex, ethnicity and CMV serostatus were compiled alongside the repertoire data. A later genetic analysis took genome-wide SNP genotypes for about three fifths of the 666 donors and used that subset as a discovery cohort. All discovery cohort repertoires had been generated on a single sequencing platform. Class I and class II HLA loci were covered by the typing at four-digit resolution. The number of donors typed differed by locus, with roughly 629-640 for A, B, C, DRB1 and DQB1, more than 500 for DQA1, 606 for DPA1, and some 470 for DPB1. Five DR-DQ haplotypes were treated as single units for association and clustering because of strong linkage in the cohort. Among 300 to 500 genotyped donors of the cohort, an average of roughly 230,000 unique TCR beta nucleotide sequences was sequenced per donor, of which about 18% were non-productive. The study at large found these results: According to a later analysis, parvovirus B19, influenza, CMV and Epstein-Barr virus appeared linked to several top co-occurrence clusters. It was suggested by the authors that the approach could potentially be generalized to other disease states and immunological phenotypes. According to a later analysis, most CMV-associated TCR beta chains appeared to be HLA-restricted, and the HLA associations seemed to be driven largely by CMV exposure. Linkage disequilibrium might explain the correlated functional status among segregating V segments, but an unknown experimental factor could not be excluded. In an earlier analysis of some 550 of the donors, most TCR beta V segments were observed in productive rearrangements about 87% or about 30% of the time, broadly matching IMGT annotations. Because HLA typing was unavailable for some donors at each locus, only the typed subset was used in association tests. A cluster of highly shared sequence variants was judged likely to represent a technical artifact of the sequencing pipeline. The cohort was sequenced for TCR beta chains only, and without alpha or paired-chain data the features that could be detected were limited. Across donors, most TCR sequences were observed very rarely, whereas some public TCRs were present in many individuals. A later genetic analysis associated a missense DCLRE1C variant with V-gene and J-gene trimming of TCR beta chains, and an independent cohort replicated the association. A further reported finding was that TCR beta sequences accurately predicted the HLA-A and HLA-B alleles for most subjects in the first cohort. A later analysis found that HLA-associated TCR beta chains were more clonally expanded and had lower generation probabilities than equally common non-associated chains. For the cohort, immune exposure information was limited to CMV serostatus. A few of the identified cytomegalovirus-associated TCR beta chains were confirmed in vitro to be specific for cytomegalovirus antigens. The study listed approximately 150 TCR beta chains as associated with cytomegalovirus. In a later analysis, the rate of TCR association differed among HLA loci, with DRB1 alleles having the most associated TCRs and HLA-C alleles having the fewest. Because counts were too low, under 20 rarely observed V segments, including chromosome 9 orphons, were left out of the earlier analysis of approximately 500 of the donors. At a false discovery rate of 0.05, a later analysis linked about 16,000 TCR beta sequences to specific HLA alleles. The classifier was reported to diagnose cytomegalovirus status with high specificity and sensitivity in both the original and validation cohorts. When HLA alleles, especially DR and DQ, strongly co-occurred, attributing TCR associations to individual alleles was difficult. Presence/absence analyses assumed roughly uniform sequencing depth across donors, an assumption that may not hold. Compared with the approximately 600-donor mean, donors in an Asian-associated ancestry cluster had fewer N-insertions in productive TCRs, according to a later genetic analysis.

The clonotype originates from a woman aged 25-40 years in good health and CMV-seronegative. The sequencing sample was made of PBMCs.

In nucleotide form, the sequence is TGTGCCAGTAGAACGGACAGGGAGCAAGAGACCCAGTACTTC. This gives the protein CASRTDREQETQYF. The rearrangement joined TRBV19 to TRBJ2-5; 8 of the junction bases match TRBD1. CDR1 and CDR2 are drawn from the germline V gene (reference sequence): LNHDA, SQIVND. The CDR3 numbers 14 residues from cysteine through phenylalanine. Kept here is only the CDR3 DNA, which spans 42 bases and is read in frame from base 1. V loses 6 bases at its end and J loses 2 bases; junction bases beyond the gene matches: 5.